The 17 T cell receptor beta chains presented below share a single source sample, sequenced in a study of early T cells in non-severe SARS-CoV-2 infection (dated by TCRdb to 2020 to 2023). The library came from 5' RACE. TCRdb shows the sequencer as NextSeq 500. Using fastp at Q25 and MiXCR, TCRdb reprocessed the public reads and kept productive beta chains. When rows share a CDR3 protein, they turn into one entry using the most common DNA and genes. This sample has tens of thousands of distinct CDR3 sequences in its table, and roughly a tenth of those were observed once. The ten biggest clones cover around 1.6% of the sample. The sequencing input was whole blood. Every receptor here comes from an adult who was a healthcare worker with PCR-confirmed SARS-CoV-2 infection or an uninfected control (not recorded which).

V is TRBV28 and J is TRBJ2-7, with TRBD2 matching 14 bases. The V gene's germline CDR1 is MDHEN and CDR2 SYDVKM. The J segment lost 2 bases and the V segment lost 3 bases, leaving 0 bases of the junction unmatched. This CDR3 has 15 amino acids. CDR3 loop: CASSLGLAGAYEQYF. The DNA for the CDR3 is TGTGCCAGCAGTTTGGGACTAGCGGGGGCCTACGAGCAGTACTTC.

This clonotype was counted ten times or more. V usage is TRBV13 and J usage is TRBJ2-1; TRBD2 aligns across 9 bases. The CDR3 runs 18 residues. After removal of 4 bases from V and 1 base from J, the junction contained 11 bases not matched to a gene. CDR1 and CDR2 (germline): PRHDT, FYEKMQ (reference sequence). DNA for the CDR3: TGTGCCAGCAGCTCATCTAACCTTACTAGCGGGTCCTACAATGAGCAGTTCTTC. Its protein product is CASSSSNLTSGSYNEQFF. Filled out from reference TRBV13 and TRBJ2-1, the complete variable domain reads AAGVIQSPRHLIKEKRETATLKCYPIPRHDTVYWYQQGPGQDPQFLISFYEKMQSDKGSIPDRFSAQQFSDYHSELNMSSLELGDSALYFCASSSSNLTSGSYNEQFFGPGTRLTVL.

This clonotype has just a few counts. The V call is TRBV9, the J call TRBJ2-1, with 11 positions matching TRBD2. This CDR3 region has 14 residues. Losses at the gene ends were 2 bases for V and 8 bases for J; bases not matched to a gene: 3. The germline CDR1 and CDR2 sequences are SGDLS and YYNGEE. CDR3 DNA sequence: TGTGCCAGCAGCGTTCTAGCGGGGGGCTATGAGCAGTTCTTC. Encoded protein: CASSVLAGGYEQFF.

This clonotype turned up a few times. V gene TRBV20-1 combines with J gene TRBJ2-3; TRBD2 matches at 9 bases. The CDR3 length is 15 residues. V trimming: 4 bases; J trimming: 2 bases; junction bases outside the gene matches: 7. From germline, CDR1 is DFQATT and CDR2 SNEGSKA (reference sequence). The CDR3 sequence is CSAISRLADTDTQYF. CDR3 bases: TGCAGTGCTATATCGCGACTAGCGGACACAGATACGCAGTATTTT.

This clonotype was observed a few times. This chain links TRBV3-1 with TRBJ2-1; TRBD2 aligns across 8 bases. The CDR3 length is 13 residues. After removal of 0 bases from V and 12 bases from J, the junction contained 4 bases not matched to a gene. CDR1 and CDR2 (germline): LGHDT, YNNKEL (reference sequence). DNA of the CDR3: TGTGCCAGCAGCCAAGATATCCTAGCGGGGCAGTTCTTC. This encodes CASSQDILAGQFF.

This clonotype was picked up a small number of times. This chain joins TRBV7-9 and TRBJ2-4; 8 bases are a match to TRBD1. V lost 4 bases, J lost 8 bases, and 13 bases stayed unmatched. Germline assignment: CDR1 SEHNR and CDR2 FQNEAQ (reference sequence). The CDR3 consists of 16 residues. The CDR3 is CASSSPLGTGADIQYF. CDR3 DNA: TGTGCCAGCAGCTCACCCCTGGGGACAGGCGCGGACATTCAGTACTTC.

This clonotype was detected ten times or more. The chain uses TRBV7-9 and TRBJ1-2, with no clear D. CDR1 is SEHNR and CDR2 is FQNEAQ in the germline V gene (reference sequence). CDR3 length: 13 amino acids. Trimming cost V 1 base and J 6 bases, with 9 bases left between them. The CDR3 DNA sequence: TGTGCCAGCAGCTTAGGGGGTCCCCATGGCTACACCTTC. It codes for CASSLGGPHGYTF.

In its sample, this clonotype was seen many times. This chain joins TRBV5-1 and TRBJ2-1, with 7 bases that match TRBD2. The CDR3 is made up of 14 amino acids. From germline, CDR1 is SGHRS and CDR2 YFSETQ. Trimming took 7 bases from V and 8 from J; bases not matched to a gene: 12. CDR3 region: CASRLAEATDEQFF. In DNA form, the CDR3 reads TGCGCCAGCCGTCTAGCGGAGGCTACAGATGAGCAGTTCTTC.

At least ten counts were recorded for this clonotype. The gene calls are TRBV19 and TRBJ1-5; D is unresolved. The CDR3 spans 13 residues. The V gene's germline CDR1 is LNHDA and CDR2 SQIVND (reference sequence). Deletions cut 10 bases from V and 5 bases from J, with 15 bases between. CDR3 sequence reads: CATQDAQDQPQHF. The CDR3 nucleotides are TGTGCCACTCAGGACGCCCAGGATCAGCCCCAGCATTTT.

The chain has TRBV5-4 and TRBJ2-5; 13 bases are shared with TRBD2. Germline V gene lookup returns CDR1 SGHNT and CDR2 YYREEE (reference sequence). This CDR3 contains 15 residues. V gave up 4 bases and J gave up 2 bases; unmatched junction bases: 2. CDR3 sequence reads: CASSRGLAGQETQYF. The CDR3 nucleotides are TGTGCCAGCAGCAGGGGACTAGCGGGACAAGAGACCCAGTACTTC.

This clonotype was seen repeatedly, ten times or more. This chain connects TRBV5-5 to TRBJ1-1; 7 bases are shared with TRBD1. V shed 1 base and J 5 bases; nucleotides not matched to a gene: 8. The CDR3 has 15 amino acids. The germline gives CDR1 SGHKS, CDR2 YYEKEE (reference sequence). The CDR3, as DNA: TGTGCCAGCAGCTTGATCACAGGGGCCCAAACTGAAGCTTTCTTT. Its protein is CASSLITGAQTEAFF.

This clonotype was counted ten times or more. This chain uses TRBV11-2 with TRBJ2-7; D may be TRBD1 (5 bases). The CDR3 length is 11 residues. The germline V and J ends were trimmed by 4 bases and 7 bases, with 8 bases remaining between them. Germline CDR1 and CDR2: SGHAT and FQNNGV. CDR3 protein: CASSSAGEQYF. The CDR3 coding sequence is TGTGCCAGCAGCTCCGCAGGGGAGCAGTACTTC. The full variable domain, completed using reference TRBV11-2 and TRBJ2-7, is EAGVAQSPRYKIIEKRQSVAFWCNPISGHATLYWYQQILGQGPKLLIQFQNNGVVDDSQLPKDRFSAERLKGVDSTLKIQPAKLEDSAVYLCASSSAGEQYFGPGTRLTVT.

At least ten counts were recorded for this clonotype. V is TRBV11-2 and J is TRBJ1-6; 9 bases line up with TRBD1. This CDR3 is built from 14 residues. V lost 5 bases to trimming and J lost 7 bases; unmatched junction nucleotides: 3. Germline V CDR1 and CDR2: SGHAT, FQNNGV. The CDR3 protein is CASSRDRGNSPLHF. The CDR3 DNA is TGTGCCAGCAGCCGCGACAGGGGGAATTCACCCCTCCACTTT. Supplemented by reference TRBV11-2 and TRBJ1-6, the full variable domain reads EAGVAQSPRYKIIEKRQSVAFWCNPISGHATLYWYQQILGQGPKLLIQFQNNGVVDDSQLPKDRFSAERLKGVDSTLKIQPAKLEDSAVYLCASSRDRGNSPLHFGNGTRLTVT.

This clonotype has a count of ten or more. This chain joins TRBV7-9 and TRBJ1-2, with 10 bases that match TRBD1. With V trimmed by 5 bases and J by 1 base, 7 bases remained unmatched. CDR3 size: 16 residues. CDR1 is SEHNR, CDR2 FQNEAQ, per germline (reference sequence). The DNA of the CDR3 is TGTGCCAGCAGCGGGGGACAGGGGACTTTTAACTATGGCTACACCTTC. Amino acid sequence: CASSGGQGTFNYGYTF. The variable domain in full, with the rest retrieved from reference TRBV7-9 and TRBJ1-2, is DTGVSQNPRHKITKRGQNVTFRCDPISEHNRLYWYRQTLGQGPEFLTYFQNEAQLEKSRLLSDRFSAERPKGSFSTLEIQRTEQGDSAMYLCASSGGQGTFNYGYTFGSGTRLTVV.

This clonotype was found many times. The chain uses TRBV6-5 and TRBJ1-2; no clear D. From germline, CDR1 is MNHEY and CDR2 SVGAGI. The CDR3 runs to 17 residues. V lost 0 bases and J 6 bases, leaving 20 bases between the germline ends. The CDR3 sequence: CASSYSSARTAYDGYTF. CDR3 coding DNA: TGTGCCAGCAGTTACTCTTCCGCTCGGACGGCCTATGATGGCTACACCTTC.

This clonotype was counted ten times or more. The rearrangement joins TRBV27 to TRBJ2-3; D is possibly TRBD1 or TRBD2 (5 bases each). Trimming took off 6 bases at V and 2 bases at J, with 12 bases between the two ends. Germline V gene lookup returns CDR1 MNHEY and CDR2 SMNVEV (reference sequence). This CDR3 spans 14 amino acids. This CDR3 reads CASRFPGPTDTQYF. CDR3 nucleotide sequence: TGTGCCAGCAGATTCCCGGGGCCCACAGATACGCAGTATTTT.

This clonotype was recorded many times. The chain combines TRBV7-8 with TRBJ2-5; D uncertain. The V and J ends lost 2 bases and 5 bases respectively, with 6 bases between them. The CDR3 contains 12 residues. The germline V gene has CDR1 SGHVS and CDR2 FQNEAQ. As DNA, the CDR3 is TGTGCCAGCAGCTTATTGGGGGAGACCCAGTACTTC. Protein sequence: CASSLLGETQYF. The variable domain in full, completed from reference TRBV7-8 and TRBJ2-5, reads GAGVSQSPRYKVAKRGQDVALRCDPISGHVSLFWYQQALGQGPEFLTYFQNEAQLDKSGLPSDRFFAERPEGSVSTLKIQRTQQEDSAVYLCASSLLGETQYFGPGTRLLVL.